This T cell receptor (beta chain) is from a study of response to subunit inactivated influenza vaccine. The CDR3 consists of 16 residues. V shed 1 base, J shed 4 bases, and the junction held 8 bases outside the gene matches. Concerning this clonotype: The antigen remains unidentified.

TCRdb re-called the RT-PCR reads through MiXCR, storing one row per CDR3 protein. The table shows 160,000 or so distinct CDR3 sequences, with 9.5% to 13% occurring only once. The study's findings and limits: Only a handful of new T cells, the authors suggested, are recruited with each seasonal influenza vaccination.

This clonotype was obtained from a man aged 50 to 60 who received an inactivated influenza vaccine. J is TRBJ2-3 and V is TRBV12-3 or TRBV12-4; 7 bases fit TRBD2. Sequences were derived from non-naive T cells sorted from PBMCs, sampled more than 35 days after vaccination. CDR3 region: CASSLERVGGADTQYF. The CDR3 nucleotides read TGTGCCAGCAGTTTAGAAAGGGTTGGGGGGGCAGATACGCAGTATTTT.